What follows are 14 T cell receptor beta chains derived from one specimen sequenced in a study of beta chain features in type 1 diabetes. Study outcomes and limitations: When Type 1 diabetes patients were examined, their TCRB CDR3s proved moderately but significantly shorter in all four CD4+ subsets.

All of the isolated RNA was reverse transcribed, so expressed TCRB transcripts were sequenced. Measured with immunoSEQ multiplex PCR; TCRdb has only the in-frame clones, and not every one. The top ten hold approximately 0.029% of the sample, which has a few hundred thousand clones, approximately 20% seen once. Their antigens are not known. Material for sequencing was naive CD4+ T cells from blood. All receptors derive from a woman between 40 and 55 years old with type 1 diabetes.

V usage is TRBV30 and J usage is TRBJ1-5; the match to TRBD1 covers 8 bases. The CDR3 sequence is 13 residues long. Germline V CDR1 and CDR2: GTSNPN, SVGIG (reference sequence). With V trimmed by 5 bases and J by 3 bases, 3 bases remained unmatched. This chain's CDR3 is CAWGQGNNQPQHF. Written as DNA, the CDR3 is TGTGCCTGGGGACAGGGTAACAATCAGCCCCAGCATTTT.

The chain employs TRBV27 and TRBJ1-2; D may be TRBD1 (5 bases). V lost 4 bases and J 12 bases, leaving 18 bases between the germline ends. Germline CDR1 and CDR2: MNHEY and SMNVEV (reference sequence). The CDR3 length is 13 residues. The CDR3 reads CASSSETGGTNTF. DNA for the CDR3: TGTGCCAGCAGTTCCGAAACAGGCGGGACGAACACCTTC.

The rearrangement links TRBV6-5 to TRBJ2-5; 9 bases agree with TRBD2. In germline, CDR1 is MNHEY, CDR2 SVGAGI. This CDR3 contains 16 residues. J gave up 3 bases and V 0 bases, and 5 bases lay outside the gene matches. CDR3 region: CASSYSAGGGEETQYF. The CDR3 coding sequence is TGTGCCAGCAGTTACTCGGCGGGCGGGGGGGAAGAGACCCAGTACTTC.

The chain recombines TRBV30 with TRBJ1-1, with 8 bases matching TRBD1. The germline V gene has CDR1 GTSNPN and CDR2 SVGIG (reference sequence). This CDR3 spans 13 amino acids. With 1 base clipped from V and 6 bases from J, the junction kept 4 bases outside the gene matches. CDR3 nucleotide sequence: TGTGCCTGGAGTGGACAGGGGTACGCTGAAGCTTTCTTT. Translating it yields CAWSGQGYAEAFF.

The CDR3 spells CASSLYGGYTF. CDR3 nucleotide sequence: TGTGCCAGCAGTTTATACGGGGGCTACACCTTC. The rearrangement links TRBV28 to TRBJ1-2; D unresolved. Trimming pared 1 base from V and 8 bases from J, leaving 5 bases between. The CDR3 runs to 11 residues. Germline V gene data show CDR1 as MDHEN and CDR2 as SYDVKM.

CDR3 nucleotide sequence: TGTGCCAGCAGTGCCTCATCCGGCGTCAAGGGGTCCTACTCCTACGAGCAGTACTTC. This encodes CASSASSGVKGSYSYEQYF. The chain recombines TRBV28 with TRBJ2-7; a weak D match, TRBD1 (5 bases). The CDR3 runs to 19 residues. V lost 5 bases, J lost 0 bases, and 26 bases lay in between. Germline V gene sequence: CDR1 MDHEN, CDR2 SYDVKM.

This clone was observed a few times. The V and J genes are TRBV9 and TRBJ2-5; TRBD1 is a possible D gene (6 bases). V was cut by 0 bases and J by 1 base, with 16 bases left in between. Germline-derived CDR1 and CDR2 are SGDLS and YYNGEE. CDR3 size: 17 residues. CDR3 in amino acids: CASSVGVLGGPQETQYF. Written as DNA, the CDR3 is TGTGCCAGCAGCGTAGGGGTCCTAGGGGGTCCCCAAGAGACCCAGTACTTC.

This clone was seen a few times. The chain uses TRBV5-1 and TRBJ1-2, with D maybe TRBD1 (6 bases). The V end was cut by 0 bases, the J end by 8 bases, with 14 bases between. This CDR3 has 14 residues. Germline V gives CDR1 SGHRS, CDR2 YFSETQ. The CDR3 sequence: CASSLAGAPDGYTF. CDR3 nucleotide sequence: TGCGCCAGCAGCTTGGCAGGGGCCCCTGACGGCTACACCTTC.

The rearrangement uses TRBV29-1 and TRBJ2-5, with D hard to call. Trimming shortened V by 3 bases and J by 2 bases, and 10 bases separated the two germline ends. In germline, CDR1 is SQVTM, CDR2 ANQGSEA. The CDR3 runs 13 residues. The CDR3 coding sequence is TGCAGCGTTGAGGCCCCGCTGCAAGAGACCCAGTACTTC. This encodes CSVEAPLQETQYF.

This clone was seen only a few times. The chain recombines TRBV7-2 with TRBJ2-1; weak D call: TRBD1 (5 bases). From germline, CDR1 is SGHTA and CDR2 FQGNSA. The CDR3 has 14 residues. V lost 5 bases, J lost 1 base, and 9 bases lay in between. In DNA, the CDR3 is TGTGCCAGCAGCACCGACAGTTCCTACAATGAGCAGTTCTTC. Translating gives CASSTDSSYNEQFF.

This clone has more than one count but fewer than ten. This chain connects TRBV9 to TRBJ2-3; D uncertain. This CDR3 has 12 amino acids. Between the trimmed V and J ends, which lost 4 bases and 8 bases, there was a span of 11 bases. Germline V gives CDR1 SGDLS, CDR2 YYNGEE. The CDR3 coding sequence is TGTGCCAGCAGCTCCGCGGTTGGTACGCAGTATTTT. It encodes CASSSAVGTQYF.

This clone came up a few times. The genes are TRBV14 and TRBJ2-7; D is possibly TRBD2 (5 bases). Germline V gene data show CDR1 as SGHDN and CDR2 as FVKESK. Trimming shortened V by 1 base and J by 4 bases, and 11 bases separated the two germline ends. The length of the CDR3 is 14 residues. In nucleotides, the CDR3 is TGTGCCAGCAGCCAAGTCCGGACGGGGTACGAGCAGTACTTC. This translates into CASSQVRTGYEQYF.

This clone was counted a few times. This rearrangement joins TRBV7-9 to TRBJ2-1; TRBD1 matches at 7 bases. Germline lookup yields CDR1 SEHNR and CDR2 FQNEAQ (reference sequence). The CDR3 is made up of 14 amino acids. V was pared by 5 bases and J by 2 bases, with 3 bases of the junction left unmatched. The DNA for the CDR3 is TGTGCCAGCAGCCCCCAGGGGGCCTACAATGAGCAGTTCTTC. This gives the protein CASSPQGAYNEQFF.

This clone was detected a few times. The chain links TRBV16 to TRBJ1-4; D not certain. The germline V and J ends were trimmed by 6 bases and 7 bases, with 12 bases remaining between them. The CDR3 has 13 amino acids. From germline, CDR1 is KGHSY and CDR2 FQNENV. CDR3 loop: CASSPVGSEKLFF. CDR3 DNA: TGTGCCAGCAGTCCGGTGGGGAGTGAAAAACTGTTTTTT.